The following is a T cell receptor (beta chain) sequence with its context. The sample originates from a study of response to subunit inactivated influenza vaccine. In TCRdb, the RT-PCR reads were re-called with MiXCR into one record per CDR3 protein. This sample has 530,000 or so distinct CDR3 sequences; 12% to 15% occur once, and the top ten carry around 10%. From germline, CDR1 is SGHRS and CDR2 YFSETQ. The CDR3 has 15 amino acids. V lost 4 bases to trimming and J lost 2 bases; unmatched junction nucleotides: 6. The receptor's source is a man aged 45-60 years who received an inactivated influenza vaccine. V is TRBV5-1 and J is TRBJ2-3; 8 bases line up with TRBD2. The source material was PBMCs from blood, sampled less than 13 days after vaccination. Here the CDR3 reads CASSPGGGHTDTQYF. The CDR3 DNA reads TGCGCCAGCAGCCCTGGCGGGGGGCACACAGATACGCAGTATTTT.